This T cell receptor beta chain was documented in a study of blood T cell repertoires in COVID-19. Background on the study: From the United States, Italy and Spain came samples of acute and convalescent COVID-19. T cells, B-cell-depleted T cells, or PBMCs supplied cDNA or gDNA.

Germline assignment: CDR1 SQVTM and CDR2 ANQGSEA. V lost 6 bases, J lost 5 bases, and 5 bases stayed unmatched. This CDR3 contains 15 residues. Original data processing: Cell counts per sample came from amplifying reference gene primers. Assay: immunoSEQ multiplex PCR; the TCRdb copy retains only in-frame clones and omits some. The V and J calls and clone size come from that table; D and trimming were worked out from the DNA. The data contain 50,000 or so clones, about 80% of them singletons. The TCR sequence derives from a man in his 70s with acute or convalescent COVID-19. The material sequenced was peripheral blood. This rearrangement joins TRBV29-1 to TRBJ2-2; 14 positions agree with TRBD2. CDR3 protein: CSVRGTSGRTGELFF. The CDR3 DNA reads TGCAGCGTAAGAGGGACTAGCGGGAGAACCGGGGAGCTGTTTTTT.